This TCR beta chain was observed in a study of CD8+ T cells in alopecia areata. Overall study: The study gave treated patients oral tofacitinib at 5 to 10 mg twice daily.

Germline CDR1 reads GTSNPN; CDR2 reads SVGIG (reference sequence). V was shortened by 3 bases and J by 0 bases, with 8 bases between the two germline ends. This CDR3 comprises 13 residues. The sequencing template was cDNA reverse transcribed from extracted RNA. Generated by immunoSEQ multiplex PCR, the TCRdb table keeps only in-frame clones and is missing some. Altogether some 180,000 clones are present, about 53% being singletons, with the ten largest covering approximately 11%. Study observations and caveats: Scalp clonality and expanded CD8+ clones among the top 100 were significantly decreased by tofacitinib.

The treatment here: oral pan-JAK inhibitor, 5-10 mg twice daily. On this clone itself: The target antigen is unknown.

The V and J genes are TRBV30 and TRBJ1-1; D ambiguous. This TCR derives from a human donor with alopecia areata. The specimen comprised CD8+ T cells sorted from blood, sampled at week 24, from a patient treated with tofacitinib. CDR3 amino acids: CAWRQTMNTEAFF. The CDR3 region has the DNA TGTGCCTGGAGGCAGACCATGAACACTGAAGCTTTCTTT.